This T cell receptor beta chain is drawn from a study of shared clonotypes between healthy human individuals. Whole-study context: Those who served as donors were a couple of women and three men between the ages of 18 and 49.

A note on this clone: The antigen is unknown.

Terminally differentiated effector memory CD45RA+ cells were left out of the naive CD8 fraction, which was CD45RO-negative and positively selected for CCR7. Study-wide results and limits: Since donors were few, the genetic and exposure-history diversity represented was limited.

Assay runs were performed at deep level. Libraries were prepared by immunoSEQ multiplex PCR; TCRdb keeps only in-frame clonotypes and omits some of them. The repertoire holds around 2,000,000 clones, about 95% seen once, with around 1.1% in the top ten. This sequence originates from a young man in good health. Sequenced material: naive CD8+ T cells sorted from blood.

CDR3 DNA sequence: TGTGCCAGCAGCGGTTCATTAGCGGGAGGGCGGACCGGGGAGCTGTTTTTT. This codes for CASSGSLAGGRTGELFF. This chain uses TRBV9 with TRBJ2-2, with 11 bases fitting TRBD2. CDR1 SGDLS and CDR2 YYNGEE come from the germline V gene. This CDR3 comprises 17 residues. With V trimmed by 3 bases and J by 5 bases, 9 bases remained unmatched.